Listed below are T cell receptor beta chains from one sample, sequenced in a study of blood T cells in healthy people across ages. TCRdb re-analysed the 5' RACE reads in MiXCR, keeping a single row per CDR3 protein. The sample holds about 570,000 distinct CDR3 sequences, 25% to 30% seen once. Material for sequencing was blood. The receptors were sampled from a woman in her 70s in good health. Both conserved end residues are part of each CDR3. The order of the fields is V gene, J gene, CDR3 protein.

>TRBV20-1|TRBJ2-5
CSALTGREETQYF
>TRBV7-9|TRBJ1-4
CASSQPAGQGTNEELFF
>TRBV29-1|TRBJ2-5
CSAQSFGETQYF
>TRBV5-1|.
CASSLALSSSYEQYF
>TRBV20-1|TRBJ1-1
CSARGQTMNTEAFF
>TRBV3-1|TRBJ2-1
CANSPPRSGSYNEQFF
>TRBV27|TRBJ1-2
CASSMTGGFYGYTF
>TRBV29-1|TRBJ2-1
CSARINGRNEQFF
>TRBV24-1|TRBJ2-5
CATSDTYQETQYF
>TRBV6-6|TRBJ1-2
CASSPPDRHGGYTF
>TRBV7-3|TRBJ2-5
CASSSGMGETQYF
>TRBV30|TRBJ2-3
CAWSVVPDTQYF
>TRBV6-5|TRBJ1-4
CASSPTWTGLEKLFF
>TRBV3-1|TRBJ2-5
CASSQGLGSGGSYF
>TRBV5-1|TRBJ2-6
CASSLGRHLTF
>TRBV3-1|TRBJ2-3
CASSSSGGADTQYF
>TRBV7-9|TRBJ2-2
CASSLVTTTGELFF
>TRBV5-6|TRBJ2-1
CASSLTSGANYNEQFF
>TRBV29-1|TRBJ2-5
CSVMGLTRRETQYF
>TRBV10-3|TRBJ2-3
CAISESMGPSPDTQYF
>TRBV20-1|TRBJ2-3
CSARGFKIAGARTDTQYF
>TRBV7-3|TRBJ1-1
CASSPRQGAPTPEAFF
>TRBV24-1|TRBJ1-2
CATSIDKGGGYTF
>TRBV6-5|TRBJ1-3
CASSYSNSAFPIYF
>TRBV7-2|TRBJ1-2
CASSLALPGVPYGYTF
>TRBV12-3/TRBV12-4|TRBJ2-3
CASSRVPGEGADAQYF
>TRBV20-1|TRBJ1-2
CSARVSRGGYTF
>TRBV7-2|TRBJ1-1
CASSFQGQIPGTEAFF
>TRBV29-1|TRBJ1-3
CSVLWGTGTGNTIYF
>TRBV24-1|TRBJ2-7
CATSGRSSYEQYF
>TRBV10-3|TRBJ1-1
CAITGDSNQTAFF
>TRBV4-1|.
CASSQATEDNEQFF
>TRBV25-1|TRBJ2-3
CASSVSGGPDTQYF
>TRBV7-9|TRBJ2-2
CASSWGPNTGELFF
>TRBV12-3/TRBV12-4|TRBJ2-1
CASTPSGLNEQFF
>TRBV4-2|TRBJ1-5
CASSPRTGDSNQPQHF
>TRBV6-6|TRBJ2-4
CASSYSAGGQNIQYF
>TRBV20-1|TRBJ2-4
CSAPLRQGKNIQYF
>TRBV29-1|TRBJ1-1
CSSSRGGVGTEAFF
>TRBV5-1|TRBJ2-6
CASSPRTESSGANVLTF
>TRBV7-8|TRBJ2-5
CASSGLAGGQVGETQHF
>TRBV18|.
CASSPPIGVLLETQYF
>TRBV20-1|TRBJ1-1
CSARGTGDTEAFF